The text below deals with one TCR beta chain. This clone was counted once. Its antigen target is currently unknown. Within one base of it there is no much larger clone, and no base qualities were kept. This sample is part of a study of Ad26.COV2.S vaccination and SARS-CoV-2 variants (dated by TCRdb to the early 2020s). Study-level background: Donors in the vaccine arm were drawn from COV1001, a multicentre, randomized, double-blind, placebo-controlled phase I-IIa trial testing Ad26.COV2.S in healthy adults. Sequencing of the TCRbeta repertoire served to evaluate the specificity and breadth of SARS-CoV-2-reactive T cell receptors following Ad26.COV2.S vaccination. Ad26.COV2.S was administered intramuscularly at a dose of 5x10^10 or 1x10^11 viral particles, either as one shot or as two shots given 56 days apart. The TCR-sequenced set comprised approximately 32 samples: roughly 19 Ad26.COV2.S vaccine recipients, 5 placebo recipients and 8 SARS-CoV-2 convalescent individuals. Trial participants were randomized into five groups of five, in which low-dose or high-dose Ad26.COV2.S was given once or twice, or placebo was given on both occasions. Investigators remained blinded to trial group allocation during experiments and outcome assessment.

This specimen's treatment or condition label, per the study, means: approximately 18 received Ad26.COV2.S at low or high dose, single or two shots; about 5 received placebo; per-sample allocation not given. Repertoires of vaccine and placebo recipients were sequenced from samples collected on day 63 after the first injection. Between 29 July and 7 August 2020, Cohort 1b enrolled about two dozen adults aged 18-55 years at one site in Boston, USA. As a vaccine, Ad26.COV2.S was a replication-incompetent adenovirus type 26 vector that expressed a prefusion-stabilized SARS-CoV-2 spike protein derived from the original Wuhan strain. What the research found in general, with its limitations: The authors noted that the TCR breadth and depth analyses may have underestimated total T cell responses. Ad26.COV2.S recipients had higher spike-specific TCR breadth than placebo recipients (P = 0.0014). After vaccination, substantial breadth of spike-specific CD8+ and CD4+ T cell responses was reported. Comparable non-spike TCR breadth was observed between vaccine and placebo recipients, consistent with only spike being contained in the vaccine. Comparing responses between vaccine doses or regimens was not something the study was powered to do.

V is cut by 3 bases and J by 7 bases, and the space between the germline ends is 15 bases. The CDR3 measures 14 amino acids from cysteine to phenylalanine. Here the CDR3 DNA is all that survives: 42 bases in frame from base 1. Based on the germline V gene, the CDR1 and CDR2 sequences are SGHTA and FQGNSA. TCRbeta CDR3 regions were sequenced with the immunoSEQ Assay. After extraction, genomic DNA underwent amplification by bias-controlled multiplex PCR, followed by high-throughput sequencing. Under the source paper's analysis protocol: To quantify the absolute abundance of each unique TCRbeta CDR3 region, sequences were collapsed and filtered. T cell fraction was estimated by normalization of TCRbeta template counts to usable DNA, with usable DNA being measured through amplification of reference genes present in all nucleated cells. Repertoire TCRs were annotated as SARS-CoV-2-specific by exact matching of V gene, CDR3 amino acid sequence and J gene to a known reactive TCR set. The reference SARS-CoV-2 TCR set was derived from MIRA and filtered for enrichment in COVID-19-positive ImmuneCODE repertoires, a step that removed public or cross-reactive TCRs. Using the MIRA antigens, annotated TCRs were further analysed by specific ORF or by position within an ORF. Depth was the summed frequency of annotated unique rearrangements, while breadth was defined as annotated unique rearrangements over total unique productive rearrangements. Group comparisons of TCR breadth used two-sided Wilcoxon rank-sum tests. Here the immuneACCESS table is served through TCRdb, limited to in-frame sequences with V and J called. Missing clones are a known gap in these copies; in checked studies unresolved V genes cover under half, and the rest lacks a known reason. The V and J calls and clone size are taken from that table; D and trimming were inferred from the DNA. Counted in this sample were hundreds of thousands of clones; about 91% of them appeared once. About 2.5% of the sample comes from the top ten.

Here the chain combines TRBV7-2 and TRBJ2-5, with the D gene not confidently named. The specimen comprised peripheral blood, sampled in a trial of Ad26.COV2.S vaccine versus placebo. The sequence derives from a person between 18 and 59 years old who received the Ad26.COV2.S COVID-19 vaccine or a placebo. The CDR3 has the sequence CASSFVGEWGTQYF. The sequenced DNA is TGTGCCAGCAGCTTCGTTGGGGAATGGGGGACCCAGTACTTC.